This T cell receptor (beta chain) was documented in a study of shared clonotypes between healthy human individuals. Clones were read by immunoSEQ multiplex PCR, and TCRdb kept only the in-frame ones, dropping some. The sample lists about 2.5 million clones, about nine tenths occurring once. Looked up from germline, CDR1 is SGHTA and CDR2 is FQGTGA. The V gene lost 4 bases and the J gene lost 1 base, with 14 bases spanning the gap. The CDR3 is 17 residues long. A CD45RA+ naive subset and a CD45RA-negative memory subset were split from CD4+ cells. The sequence derives from a young man in good health. Some clones in this sample may be carry-over from other donors' samples. Sequences were obtained from naive CD4+ T cells from PBMCs. Subset in this sample: CD45RA+ positively selected. The V call is TRBV7-3, the J call TRBJ2-6; D remains ambiguous. CDR3 sequence: CASSSRAALSGANVLTF. CDR3 nucleotide sequence: TGTGCCAGCAGCTCTAGGGCAGCTTTGTCTGGGGCCAACGTCCTGACTTTC.